Listed below are T cell receptor beta chains from one sample, sequenced in a study of CD8 T cells in Susac syndrome. TCRdb re-called the immunoSEQ multiplex PCR reads through MiXCR, storing one row per CDR3 protein. The sample records more than 200,000 distinct CDR3 sequences, 80% to 95% being singletons. The sample taken for sequencing was CD8+ T cells from PBMCs. All receptors come from a human donor with multiple sclerosis. The CDR3 runs from the conserved cysteine through the conserved F or W. Each record gives: J gene, V gene, clone size, CDR3 protein. A row's size may be missing; if present it is once, few, many or a size class.

j_gene: TRBJ2-5; v_gene: TRBV29-1; abundance: NA; CDR3aa: CSVERETQYF
j_gene: TRBJ2-1; v_gene: TRBV4-2; abundance: once; CDR3aa: CASSKEGASGEQFF
j_gene: TRBJ2-5; v_gene: TRBV11-1; abundance: NA; CDR3aa: CASSLAASGSLGETQYF
j_gene: TRBJ2-7; v_gene: TRBV6-5; abundance: NA; CDR3aa: CASSRRTGSYEQYF
j_gene: TRBJ2-1; v_gene: TRBV7-9; abundance: NA; CDR3aa: CASSSILYNEQFF
j_gene: TRBJ2-5; v_gene: TRBV6-1; abundance: NA; CDR3aa: CASSEIWVRQETQYF
j_gene: TRBJ2-7; v_gene: TRBV5-6; abundance: NA; CDR3aa: CASSSVLYEQYF
j_gene: TRBJ1-6; v_gene: TRBV7-9; abundance: NA; CDR3aa: CASSALDYNSPLHF
j_gene: TRBJ1-3; v_gene: TRBV27; abundance: NA; CDR3aa: CASSQSSGNTIYF
j_gene: TRBJ2-7; v_gene: TRBV9; abundance: NA; CDR3aa: CASSVQTGDEQYF
j_gene: TRBJ2-3; v_gene: TRBV11-2; abundance: NA; CDR3aa: CASSLPSGAAGTDTQYF
j_gene: TRBJ2-7; v_gene: TRBV6-2/TRBV6-3; abundance: NA; CDR3aa: CASSYLNPGQAIIYYEQYF
j_gene: TRBJ2-2; v_gene: TRBV5-6; abundance: NA; CDR3aa: CASSLIPGTTVWAGELFF
j_gene: TRBJ2-3; v_gene: TRBV3-1; abundance: NA; CDR3aa: CASSRRDTPSGGTWSTDTQYF
j_gene: TRBJ1-6; v_gene: TRBV6-2/TRBV6-3; abundance: NA; CDR3aa: CASSHPVGQGSFYNSPLHF
j_gene: TRBJ1-1; v_gene: TRBV6-6; abundance: NA; CDR3aa: CASSFSTEAFF
j_gene: TRBJ1-2; v_gene: TRBV5-1; abundance: NA; CDR3aa: CASKGNNNSYGYTF
j_gene: TRBJ2-2; v_gene: TRBV6-5; abundance: NA; CDR3aa: CASSPGAPRVLLFF
j_gene: TRBJ1-5; v_gene: TRBV5-1; abundance: NA; CDR3aa: CASSPGSRNQPQHF
j_gene: TRBJ2-7; v_gene: TRBV7-8; abundance: NA; CDR3aa: CASSFTPAYEQYF
j_gene: TRBJ2-3; v_gene: TRBV12-3/TRBV12-4; abundance: NA; CDR3aa: CASSDAPVTQYF
j_gene: TRBJ2-7; v_gene: TRBV21-1; abundance: NA; CDR3aa: CASSKELGQAYEQYF
j_gene: TRBJ2-1; v_gene: TRBV20-1; abundance: NA; CDR3aa: CSAMDGGTYDEQFF
j_gene: TRBJ1-1; v_gene: TRBV29-1; abundance: NA; CDR3aa: CSVEGTGGSPEAFF
j_gene: TRBJ2-7; v_gene: TRBV12-3/TRBV12-4; abundance: NA; CDR3aa: CASSFGSYEQYF
j_gene: TRBJ1-2; v_gene: TRBV5-4; abundance: NA; CDR3aa: CASSPAGSYNYGYTF
j_gene: TRBJ1-5; v_gene: TRBV7-9; abundance: NA; CDR3aa: CASSQFQGGHFNQPQHF
j_gene: TRBJ2-7; v_gene: TRBV5-8; abundance: NA; CDR3aa: CASNPGQGLSYEQYF
j_gene: TRBJ1-2; v_gene: TRBV6-6; abundance: NA; CDR3aa: CASSYQDLNTYGYTF
j_gene: TRBJ1-1; v_gene: TRBV30; abundance: NA; CDR3aa: CAWSVGQGVTEAFF
j_gene: TRBJ2-7; v_gene: TRBV20-1; abundance: few; CDR3aa: CSAPRQGHEQYF
j_gene: TRBJ2-1; v_gene: TRBV7-6; abundance: NA; CDR3aa: CASSFGGGSNEQFF
j_gene: TRBJ2-2; v_gene: TRBV4-3; abundance: NA; CDR3aa: CASSSGTSGLEGLFF
j_gene: TRBJ1-1; v_gene: TRBV29-1; abundance: once; CDR3aa: CSVNRAAEAFF
j_gene: TRBJ1-2; v_gene: TRBV19; abundance: NA; CDR3aa: CASTAEGLGYTF
j_gene: TRBJ2-7; v_gene: TRBV4-2; abundance: NA; CDR3aa: CASSQVEGDAYEQYF
j_gene: TRBJ2-3; v_gene: TRBV25-1; abundance: NA; CDR3aa: CASSDWDSTDTQYF
j_gene: TRBJ2-5; v_gene: TRBV5-1; abundance: NA; CDR3aa: CASRDSDAGRRETQYF
j_gene: TRBJ2-1; v_gene: TRBV13; abundance: NA; CDR3aa: CASSSTGRGIYNEQFF
j_gene: TRBJ1-1; v_gene: TRBV5-6; abundance: NA; CDR3aa: CASSLAAGEAFF